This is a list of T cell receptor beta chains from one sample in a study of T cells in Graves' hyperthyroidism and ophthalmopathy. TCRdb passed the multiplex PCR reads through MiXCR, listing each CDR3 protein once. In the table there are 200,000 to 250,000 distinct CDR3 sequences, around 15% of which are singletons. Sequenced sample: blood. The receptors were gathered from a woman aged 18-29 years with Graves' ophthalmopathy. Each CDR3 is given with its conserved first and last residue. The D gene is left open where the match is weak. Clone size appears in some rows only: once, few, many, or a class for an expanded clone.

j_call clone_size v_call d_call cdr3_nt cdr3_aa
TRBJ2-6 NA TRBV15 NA TGTGCCACCAGCAGAGAAACAGGCGGTGGGGCCAACGTCCTGACTTTC CATSRETGGGANVLTF
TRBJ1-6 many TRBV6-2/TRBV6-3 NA TGTGCCAGCAGTTGGACACGGTCGACTTCACCCCTCCACTTT CASSWTRSTSPLHF
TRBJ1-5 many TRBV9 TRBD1 TGTGCCAGCAGCGCCGGGACAGCCGATCAGCCCCAGCATTTT CASSAGTADQPQHF
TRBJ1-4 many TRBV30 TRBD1 TGTGCCTGGAGTGTACAGGGGGAGTTTAGCGAAAAACTGTTTTTT CAWSVQGEFSEKLFF
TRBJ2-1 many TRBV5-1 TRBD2 TGCGCCAGCAGCCCCCGGACTAGCAGGAACAATGAGCAGTTCTTC CASSPRTSRNNEQFF
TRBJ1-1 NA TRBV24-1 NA TGTGCCACAAGAGGAGAAAGCTACACTGAAGCTTTCTTT CATRGESYTEAFF
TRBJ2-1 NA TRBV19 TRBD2 TGTGCCAGTAGTATTTTTTTGAGCGGGGCTTACAATGAGCAGTTCTTC CASSIFLSGAYNEQFF
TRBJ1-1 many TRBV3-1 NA TGTGCCAGCAGCCAAGACGAGAATACCGGACGGTTTGTGGGGGCTGAAGCTTTCTTT CASSQDENTGRFVGAEAFF
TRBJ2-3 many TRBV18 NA TGTGCCAGCTCGCCAGGGATCACAGATACGCAGTATTTT CASSPGITDTQYF
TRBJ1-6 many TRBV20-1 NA TGCAGTGCGGGGGTCTCGAGCTATAATTCACCCCTCCACTTT CSAGVSSYNSPLHF
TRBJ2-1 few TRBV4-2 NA TGTGCCAGCAGCCAGGTCCCCTGGGGTGAGCAGTTCTTC CASSQVPWGEQFF
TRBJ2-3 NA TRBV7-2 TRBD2 TGTGCCAGCAGCTTAGCTCTCCGGACTAGCGGGGGGGCAACAGATACGCAGTATTTT CASSLALRTSGGATDTQYF
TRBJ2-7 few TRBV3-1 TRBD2 TGTGCCAGCAGTCATGGGACTAGCGGGAGCAGGGAGCAGTACTTC CASSHGTSGSREQYF
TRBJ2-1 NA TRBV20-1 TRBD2 TGCAGCGCTAGGAGACAAAGCGGGACCTTCTACAATGAGCAGTTCTTC CSARRQSGTFYNEQFF
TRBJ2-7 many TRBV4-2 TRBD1 TGTGCCAGCAGCCCTTACAGGGGGACCTACGAGCAGTACTTC CASSPYRGTYEQYF
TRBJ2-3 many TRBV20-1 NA TGCAGTGCTAAATCCGGGACTCTCTTTTCAGATACGCAGTATTTT CSAKSGTLFSDTQYF
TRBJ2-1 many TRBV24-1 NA TGTGCCACCAGTGACCCTTACAGGGGGGGTCTCAATGAGCAGTTCTTC CATSDPYRGGLNEQFF
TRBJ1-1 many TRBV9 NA TGTGCCAGCAGCGCGAGTGCGGGCACGAACACTGAAGCTTTCTTT CASSASAGTNTEAFF
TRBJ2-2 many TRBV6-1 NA TGTGCCAGCAACAGCGGCGGAACCGGGGAGCTGTTTTTT CASNSGGTGELFF
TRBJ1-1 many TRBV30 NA TGTGCCTGGAGTGTGGCAGGGGTCACTGAAGCTTTCTTT CAWSVAGVTEAFF
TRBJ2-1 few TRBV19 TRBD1 TGTGCCAGTAGTATAGCCCCACAGGGGAGTCTGGGGAATGAGCAGTTCTTC CASSIAPQGSLGNEQFF
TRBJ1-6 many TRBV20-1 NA TGCAGTGTTCAGGGCAGGGGAACTTCACCCCTCCACTTT CSVQGRGTSPLHF
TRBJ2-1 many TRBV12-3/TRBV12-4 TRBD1 TGTGCCAGCAGTTTGGACAGGGGGCTCTACAATGAGCAGTTCTTC CASSLDRGLYNEQFF
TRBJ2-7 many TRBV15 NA TGTGCCACCAGCAGGGCCCTCGTTTTCGACTCCTACGAGCAGTACTTC CATSRALVFDSYEQYF
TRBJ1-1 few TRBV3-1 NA TGTGCCAGCAGGGGGGGGTACCCCACTGAAGCTTTCTTT CASRGGYPTEAFF
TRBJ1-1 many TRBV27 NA TGTGCCAGCAGTTTAAGGTCCGGGGTGAACACTGAAGCTTTCTTT CASSLRSGVNTEAFF
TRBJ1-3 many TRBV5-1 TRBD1 TGCGCCAGCAAAACCGGGACAGACTTCTCTGGAAACACCATATATTTT CASKTGTDFSGNTIYF
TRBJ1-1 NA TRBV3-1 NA TGTGCCAGCAGCCGAACCTTGGGAGGCCTGGGGGCTGAAGCTTTCTTT CASSRTLGGLGAEAFF
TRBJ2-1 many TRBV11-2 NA TGTGCCAGCAGCCAAGGCAGAGGGCGAAGGTCTTTCAATGAGCAGTTCTTC CASSQGRGRRSFNEQFF
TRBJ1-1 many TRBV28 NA TGTGCCAGCAGTTTGTCCTCGGATACTGAAGCTTTCTTT CASSLSSDTEAFF
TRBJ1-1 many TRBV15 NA TGTGCCACCAGCAGCCGCACGGACACTGAAGCTTTCTTT CATSSRTDTEAFF